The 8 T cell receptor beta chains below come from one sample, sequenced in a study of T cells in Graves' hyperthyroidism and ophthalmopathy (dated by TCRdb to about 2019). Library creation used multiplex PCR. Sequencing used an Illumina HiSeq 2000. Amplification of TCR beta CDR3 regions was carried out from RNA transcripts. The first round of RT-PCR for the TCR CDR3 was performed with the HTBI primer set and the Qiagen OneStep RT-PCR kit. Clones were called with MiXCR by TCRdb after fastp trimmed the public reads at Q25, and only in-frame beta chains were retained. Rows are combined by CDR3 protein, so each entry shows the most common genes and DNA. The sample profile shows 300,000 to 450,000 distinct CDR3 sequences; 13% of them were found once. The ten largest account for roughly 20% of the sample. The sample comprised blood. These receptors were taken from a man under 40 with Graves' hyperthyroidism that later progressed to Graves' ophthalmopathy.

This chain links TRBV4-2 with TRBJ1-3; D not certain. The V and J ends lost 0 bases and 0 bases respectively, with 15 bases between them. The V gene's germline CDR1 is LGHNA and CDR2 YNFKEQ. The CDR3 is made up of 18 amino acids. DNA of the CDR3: TGTGCCAGCAGCCAAGATACCCTTGACTCAAACTCTGGAAACACCATATATTTT. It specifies CASSQDTLDSNSGNTIYF.

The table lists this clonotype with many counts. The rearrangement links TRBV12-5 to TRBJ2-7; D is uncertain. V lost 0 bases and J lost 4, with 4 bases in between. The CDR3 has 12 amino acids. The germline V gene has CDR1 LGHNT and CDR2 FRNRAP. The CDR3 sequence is CASGLVGYEQYF. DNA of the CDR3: TGTGCTAGTGGTTTGGTGGGGTACGAGCAGTACTTC.

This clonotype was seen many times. Here the CDR3 reads CASSLFQGNNYGYTF. The DNA for the CDR3 is TGTGCCAGCAGTTTATTCCAGGGGAATAACTATGGCTACACCTTC. The chain combines TRBV12-3 or TRBV12-4 with TRBJ1-2; D possibly corresponds to TRBD1 (6 bases). Trimming removed 2 bases from V and 1 base from J, with 11 bases in between. The CDR3 runs 15 residues.

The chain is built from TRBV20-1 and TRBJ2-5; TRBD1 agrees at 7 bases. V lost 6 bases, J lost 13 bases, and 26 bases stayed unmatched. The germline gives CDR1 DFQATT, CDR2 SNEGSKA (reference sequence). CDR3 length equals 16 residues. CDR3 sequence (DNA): TGCAGTGCGGGACAGACGAACATTCTTCCGCATAGGAACGGGTACTTC. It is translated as CSAGQTNILPHRNGYF.

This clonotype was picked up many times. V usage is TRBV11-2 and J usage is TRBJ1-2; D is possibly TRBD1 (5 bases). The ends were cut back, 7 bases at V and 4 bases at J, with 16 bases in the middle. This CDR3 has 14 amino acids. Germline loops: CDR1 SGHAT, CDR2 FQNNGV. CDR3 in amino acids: CASTPGVDRYGYTF. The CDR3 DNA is TGTGCCAGCACCCCGGGGGTGGATCGCTATGGCTACACCTTC.

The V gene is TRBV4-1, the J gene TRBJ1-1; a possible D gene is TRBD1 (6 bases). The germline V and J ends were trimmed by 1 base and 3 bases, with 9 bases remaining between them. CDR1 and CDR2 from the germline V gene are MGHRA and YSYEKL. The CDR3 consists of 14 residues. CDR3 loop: CASSQVEGDTEAFF. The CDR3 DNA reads TGCGCCAGCAGCCAAGTCGAGGGGGACACTGAAGCTTTCTTT.

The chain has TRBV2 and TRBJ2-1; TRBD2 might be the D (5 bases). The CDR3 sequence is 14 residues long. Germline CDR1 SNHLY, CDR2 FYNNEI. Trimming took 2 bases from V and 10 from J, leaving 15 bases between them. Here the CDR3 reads CASSESEAPGEQFF. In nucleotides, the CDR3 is TGTGCCAGCAGTGAATCCGAAGCGCCGGGGGAGCAGTTCTTC.

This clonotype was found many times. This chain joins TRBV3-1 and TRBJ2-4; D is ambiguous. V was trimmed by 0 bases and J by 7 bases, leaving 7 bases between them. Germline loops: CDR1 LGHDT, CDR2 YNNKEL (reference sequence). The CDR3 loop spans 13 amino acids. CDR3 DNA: TGTGCCAGCAGCCAAGATGGTCGGAACATTCAGTACTTC. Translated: CASSQDGRNIQYF.